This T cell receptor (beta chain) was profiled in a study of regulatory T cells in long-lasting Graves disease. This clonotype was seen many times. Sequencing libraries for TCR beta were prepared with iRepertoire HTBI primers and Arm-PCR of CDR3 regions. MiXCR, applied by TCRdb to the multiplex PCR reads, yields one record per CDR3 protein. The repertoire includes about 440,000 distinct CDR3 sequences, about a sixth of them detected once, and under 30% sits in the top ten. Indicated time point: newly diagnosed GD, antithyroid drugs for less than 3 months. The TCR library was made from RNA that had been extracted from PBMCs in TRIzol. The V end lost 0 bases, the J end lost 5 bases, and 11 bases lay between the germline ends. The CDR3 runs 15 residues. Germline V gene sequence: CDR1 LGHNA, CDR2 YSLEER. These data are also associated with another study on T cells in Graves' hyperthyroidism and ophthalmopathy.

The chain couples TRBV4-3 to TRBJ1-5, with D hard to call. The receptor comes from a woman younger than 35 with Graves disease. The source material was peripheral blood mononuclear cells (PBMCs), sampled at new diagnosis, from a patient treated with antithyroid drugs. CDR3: CASSQEAARDQPQHF. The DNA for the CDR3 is TGCGCCAGCAGCCAAGAGGCCGCGAGGGATCAGCCCCAGCATTTT.